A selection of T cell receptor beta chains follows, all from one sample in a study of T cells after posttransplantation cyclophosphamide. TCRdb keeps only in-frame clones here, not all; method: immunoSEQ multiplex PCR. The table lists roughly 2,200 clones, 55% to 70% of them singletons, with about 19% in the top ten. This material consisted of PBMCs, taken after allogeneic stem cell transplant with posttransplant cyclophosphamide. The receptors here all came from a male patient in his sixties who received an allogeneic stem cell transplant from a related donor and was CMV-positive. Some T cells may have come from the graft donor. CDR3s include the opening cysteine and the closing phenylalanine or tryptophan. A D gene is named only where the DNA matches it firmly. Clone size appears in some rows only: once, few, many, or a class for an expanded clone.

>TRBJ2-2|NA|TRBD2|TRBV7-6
CASSLGYSGGYTGELFF
TGTGCCAGCAGCTTAGGATATAGCGGGGGATACACCGGGGAGCTGTTTTTT
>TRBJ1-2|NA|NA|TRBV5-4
CASSLGQGGPRSQNGYTF
TGTGCCAGCAGCTTGGGGCAGGGTGGACCCAGGAGCCAAAATGGCTACACCTTC
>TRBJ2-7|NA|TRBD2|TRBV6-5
CASSYSTAGVSEQYF
TGTGCCAGCAGTTACTCGACGGCGGGAGTATCCGAGCAGTACTTC
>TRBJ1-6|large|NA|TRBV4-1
CASSQNPGSSYNSPLHF
TGCGCCAGCAGCCAGAATCCAGGTAGCTCCTATAATTCACCCCTCCACTTT
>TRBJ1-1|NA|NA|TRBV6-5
CASTTARGGGAFF
TGTGCCAGCACAACGGCGAGGGGAGGGGGAGCTTTCTTT
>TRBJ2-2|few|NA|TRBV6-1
CASSAPRTGELFF
TGTGCCAGCAGTGCCCCTAGAACCGGGGAGCTGTTTTTT
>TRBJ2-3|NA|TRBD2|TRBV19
CASSMTGGRTDTQYF
TGTGCCAGTAGTATGACGGGGGGGCGGACAGATACGCAGTATTTT
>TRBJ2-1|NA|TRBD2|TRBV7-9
CASSLGPGLVSAEQFF
TGTGCCAGCAGCCTCGGCCCGGGACTAGTAAGCGCTGAGCAGTTCTTC
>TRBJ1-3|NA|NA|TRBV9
CASSRRGIESGNTIYF
TGTGCCAGCAGCAGACGGGGGATCGAATCTGGAAACACCATATATTTT
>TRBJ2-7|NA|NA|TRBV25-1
CASSESLTQEAVYEQYF
TGTGCCAGCAGTGAATCCCTCACCCAGGAGGCGGTCTACGAGCAGTACTTC
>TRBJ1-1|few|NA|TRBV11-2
CASSLLRGRTYTEAFF
TGTGCCAGCAGCTTATTGCGGGGTAGAACTTACACTGAAGCTTTCTTT
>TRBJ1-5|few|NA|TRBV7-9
CASSLGGFGNQPQHF
TGTGCCAGCAGCTTGGGGGGGTTCGGCAATCAGCCCCAGCATTTT
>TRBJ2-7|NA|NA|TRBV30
CAWSRYEQYF
TGTGCCTGGAGCCGGTATGAGCAGTACTTC
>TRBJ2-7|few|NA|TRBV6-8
CASSVSYEQYF
TGTGCCAGCAGCGTTTCTTACGAGCAGTACTTC
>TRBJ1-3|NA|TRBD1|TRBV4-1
CASSQVSTGALLSGNTIYF
TGCGCCAGCAGCCAAGTTTCGACAGGGGCTCTCCTTTCTGGAAACACCATATATTTT
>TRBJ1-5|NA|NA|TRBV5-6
CASSRTGGNQPQHF
TGTGCCAGCAGCCGGACGGGGGGGAATCAGCCCCAGCATTTT
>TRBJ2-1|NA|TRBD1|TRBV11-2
CASSFRDRGLSSYNEQFF
TGTGCCAGCAGCTTTAGGGACAGGGGCCTTAGCTCCTACAATGAGCAGTTCTTC
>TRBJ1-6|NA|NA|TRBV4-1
CASTPQAVRNNSPLHF
TGCGCCAGCACCCCCCAAGCGGTGCGTAATAATTCACCCCTCCACTTT
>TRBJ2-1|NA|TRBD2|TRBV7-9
CASSLPLRLAGARNEQFF
TGTGCCAGCAGTTTACCCCTCAGACTAGCGGGAGCAAGGAATGAGCAGTTCTTC
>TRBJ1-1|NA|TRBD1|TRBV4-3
CASSHDGGTGSEAFF
TGCGCCAGCAGCCACGACGGCGGGACAGGCAGTGAAGCTTTCTTT
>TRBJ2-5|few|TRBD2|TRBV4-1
CASSRLAGETQYF
TGCGCCAGCAGCCGACTAGCTGGCGAGACCCAGTACTTC
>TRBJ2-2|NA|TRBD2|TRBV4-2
CASSQETAGGGELFF
TGTGCCAGCAGCCAAGAGACAGCGGGGGGTGGGGAGCTGTTTTTT
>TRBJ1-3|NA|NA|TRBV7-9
CASSLGGVTGNTIYF
TGTGCCAGCAGCTTAGGAGGCGTAACTGGAAACACCATATATTTT
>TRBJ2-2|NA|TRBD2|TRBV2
CASRAGETGELFF
TGTGCCAGCAGAGCGGGGGAAACCGGGGAGCTGTTTTTT
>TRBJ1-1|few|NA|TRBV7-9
CASSLPPRLAGRRTEAFF
TGTGCCAGCAGCCTACCCCCCCGGCTGGCAGGGCGAAGGACTGAAGCTTTCTTT
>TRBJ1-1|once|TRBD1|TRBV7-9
CASSPKTGGGTEAFF
TGTGCCAGCAGCCCTAAGACAGGGGGAGGGACTGAAGCTTTCTTT
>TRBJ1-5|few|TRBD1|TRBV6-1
CASSEQGGNQPQHF
TGTGCCAGCAGTGAACAGGGGGGCAATCAGCCCCAGCATTTT
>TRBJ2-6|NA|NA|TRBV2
CATRQNSGANVLTF
TGTGCCACCCGACAGAATTCTGGGGCCAACGTCCTGACTTTC
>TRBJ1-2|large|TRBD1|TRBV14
CASSQVVGTGTGYTF
TGTGCCAGCAGCCAAGTAGTAGGGACAGGGACTGGCTACACCTTC
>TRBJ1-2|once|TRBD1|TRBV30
CAWSAIRTGYGYTF
TGTGCCTGGAGTGCCATTCGGACAGGGTATGGCTACACCTTC
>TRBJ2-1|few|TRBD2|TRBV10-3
CAISDGLAGDEQFF
TGTGCCATCAGTGACGGGCTAGCGGGAGATGAGCAGTTCTTC
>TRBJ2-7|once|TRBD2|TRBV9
CASERGAYEQYF
TGTGCCAGCGAGCGGGGGGCATACGAGCAGTACTTC
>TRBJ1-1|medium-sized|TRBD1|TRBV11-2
CASSRRDRDEAFF
TGTGCCAGCAGCCGCCGGGACAGGGATGAAGCTTTCTTT
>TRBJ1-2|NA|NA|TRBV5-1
CASSSQGSGYTF
TGCGCCAGCAGCTCACAGGGATCTGGCTACACCTTC
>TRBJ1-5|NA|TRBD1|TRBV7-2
CASGLQGAGQPQHF
TGTGCCAGCGGTTTACAGGGGGCTGGGCAGCCCCAGCATTTT
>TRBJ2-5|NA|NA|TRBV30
CAWSPIAGRTQYF
TGTGCCTGGAGTCCTATAGCCGGGAGGACCCAGTACTTC
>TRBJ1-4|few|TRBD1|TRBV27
CASSRQGDEKLFF
TGTGCCAGCAGCCGACAGGGGGATGAAAAACTGTTTTTT
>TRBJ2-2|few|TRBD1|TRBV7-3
CASSLTGTGELFF
TGTGCCAGCAGCTTGACAGGGACCGGGGAGCTGTTTTTT
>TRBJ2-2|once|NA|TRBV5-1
CASSRLDTGELFF
TGCGCCAGCAGCCGACTAGACACCGGGGAGCTGTTTTTT
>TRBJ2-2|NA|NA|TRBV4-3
CASSQDSTGELFF
TGCGCCAGCAGCCAAGATTCTACCGGGGAGCTGTTTTTT
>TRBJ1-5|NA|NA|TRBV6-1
CASSEYSLPQHF
TGTGCCAGCAGTGAATATAGTCTGCCCCAGCATTTT
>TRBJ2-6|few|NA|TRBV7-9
CASSKDSSGANVLTF
TGTGCCAGCAGCAAAGACAGTTCTGGGGCCAACGTCCTGACTTTC
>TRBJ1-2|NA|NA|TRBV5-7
CASSPRDGEHYGYTF
TGTGCCAGCAGCCCGCGGGACGGAGAACACTATGGCTACACCTTC
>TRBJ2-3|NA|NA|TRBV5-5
CASSSDLLVGADTQYF
TGTGCCAGCAGCTCGGACTTACTAGTTGGGGCAGATACGCAGTATTTT
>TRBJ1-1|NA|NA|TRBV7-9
CASSFLRAGDTEAFF
TGTGCCAGCAGCTTCCTCAGGGCAGGGGACACTGAAGCTTTCTTT
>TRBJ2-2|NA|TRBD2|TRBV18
CASSPGTSGATGELFF
TGTGCCAGCTCACCAGGGACTAGCGGAGCCACCGGGGAGCTGTTTTTT
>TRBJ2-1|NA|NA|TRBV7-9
CATRAGLHYNEQFF
TGTGCCACCCGAGCGGGTTTGCATTACAATGAGCAGTTCTTC
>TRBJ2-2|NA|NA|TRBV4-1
CASSQAVAGEGVTGELFF
TGCGCCAGCAGCCAAGCGGTCGCAGGGGAGGGGGTAACCGGGGAGCTGTTTTTT
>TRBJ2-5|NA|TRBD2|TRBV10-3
CAISGLAGKETQYF
TGTGCCATCAGTGGATTAGCGGGAAAAGAGACCCAGTACTTC
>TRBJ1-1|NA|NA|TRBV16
CASSQSRGGTEAFF
TGTGCCAGCAGCCAATCAAGGGGTGGCACTGAAGCTTTCTTT
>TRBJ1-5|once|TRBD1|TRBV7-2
CASSNTGGNQPQHF
TGTGCCAGCAGCAACACAGGGGGCAATCAGCCCCAGCATTTT